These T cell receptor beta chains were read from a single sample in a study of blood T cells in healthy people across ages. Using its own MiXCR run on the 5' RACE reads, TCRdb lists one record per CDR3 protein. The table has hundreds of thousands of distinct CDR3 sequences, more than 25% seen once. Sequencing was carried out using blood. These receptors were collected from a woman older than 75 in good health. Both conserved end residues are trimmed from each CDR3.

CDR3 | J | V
SARDLGQGAQETQY | TRBJ2-5 | TRBV20-1
ASSFSFYSSSSTDTQY | TRBJ2-3 | TRBV7-2
ASSLLKKSGGNNEQF | TRBJ2-1 | TRBV5-4
SVVRGGRGTNERF | TRBJ2-1 | TRBV29-1
ASSIRTSVDRQY | TRBJ2-3 | TRBV3-1
SARDGRGPNTGELF | TRBJ2-2 | TRBV20-1
ASSRRLAGGSSYEQY | TRBJ2-7 | TRBV7-2
ASSLILTQY | TRBJ2-3 | TRBV7-2
SVEDGGPSSPLH | TRBJ1-6 | TRBV29-1
ASSPQGTVNSPLH | TRBJ1-6 | TRBV7-2
ASSMFASNQPQH | TRBJ1-5 | TRBV19
ASSHQETQY | TRBJ2-5 | TRBV12-3/TRBV12-4
ASSSLFRDPGNGYT | TRBJ1-2 | TRBV7-2
ASSWDIQETQY | TRBJ2-5 | TRBV28
ATTQDRGGNEQF | TRBJ2-1 | TRBV6-5
SVSEGLGYGYT | TRBJ1-2 | TRBV29-1
ASSVESSSYNSPLH | TRBJ1-6 | TRBV9
ASSQELRGTSADTQY | TRBJ2-3 | TRBV4-3
ASSQDSGVTDTQY | TRBJ2-3 | TRBV4-3
ASSPGGKGALFTNYGYT | TRBJ1-2 | TRBV7-2
ASSYPDRPNEKLF | TRBJ1-4 | TRBV6-2/TRBV6-3
ASSNSGGSYEQY | TRBJ2-7 | TRBV13
ASRVKRGASTDTQY | TRBJ2-3 | TRBV12-3/TRBV12-4
ASSEARVAGPYEQY | TRBJ2-7 | TRBV6-1
ASSLVGVSADTQY | TRBJ2-3 | TRBV12-3/TRBV12-4
ASRTSGSGNEQF | TRBJ2-1 | TRBV27
TSSSLKYGYT | TRBJ1-2 | TRBV6-2/TRBV6-3